These T cell receptor beta chains were read from a single sample in a study of shared clonotypes between healthy human individuals. Some clones are missing from TCRdb's copy, which holds only in-frame ones; the method was immunoSEQ multiplex PCR. The sample lists under 1 million clones, 80% to 95% occurring once. Sequenced sample: naive CD8+ T cells sorted from blood. These receptors were collected from a man aged 25-45 years in good health. Both conserved end residues are part of each CDR3. The order of the fields is clone size, V gene, J gene, D gene, CDR3 DNA, CDR3 protein. A D gene is named only where the DNA matches it firmly. The size entry is marked missing in some rows and otherwise reads once, few, many or a size class.

-	TRBV29-1	TRBJ2-3	TRBD2	TGCAGCGCCCGGACTAGTCCAGATACGCAGTATTTT	CSARTSPDTQYF
-	TRBV7-6	TRBJ2-1	-	TGTGCCAGCAGCTTATCATCGGGGCGGCACTACAATGAGCAGTTCTTC	CASSLSSGRHYNEQFF
-	TRBV5-1	TRBJ1-5	-	TGCGCCAGCAGCTTGCGGGGACATAGCAATCAGCCCCAGCATTTT	CASSLRGHSNQPQHF
-	TRBV2	TRBJ2-7	-	TGTGCCAGCAGCCCAGCGGAGTTGTCCGAGCAGTACTTC	CASSPAELSEQYF
-	TRBV7-9	TRBJ2-7	TRBD2	TGTGCCAGCAGCCCCCCTCCTAGCGGGAGTACCTACGAGCAGTACTTC	CASSPPPSGSTYEQYF
-	TRBV25-1	TRBJ1-2	-	TGTGCCAGCAGTCAGCCGGGCAGAGCTAACTATGGCTACACCTTC	CASSQPGRANYGYTF
-	TRBV27	TRBJ2-3	-	TGTGCCAGCAGACCACCCGGGGGACAGGATACGCAGTATTTT	CASRPPGGQDTQYF
-	TRBV7-9	TRBJ1-4	TRBD1	TGTGCCAGCAGCGACGCAGGGGGCCGGGGTGAAAAACTGTTTTTT	CASSDAGGRGEKLFF
-	TRBV13	TRBJ2-7	TRBD1	TGTGCCAGCAGCCGAGATGGGACAGGGAGAGGCTACGAGCAGTACTTC	CASSRDGTGRGYEQYF
-	TRBV29-1	TRBJ2-5	TRBD1	TGCAGCGTCGAAGGACAGGGGGACAACCCAGAGACCCAGTACTTC	CSVEGQGDNPETQYF
-	TRBV7-9	TRBJ2-7	TRBD1	TGTGCCAGCAGCTTAGCGCGACAGGGCCCTTACTACGAGCAGTACTTC	CASSLARQGPYYEQYF
-	TRBV2	TRBJ1-4	TRBD1	TGTGCCAGCACCTATGGACAGGGAGGCGCTGAAAAACTGTTTTTT	CASTYGQGGAEKLFF
few	TRBV4-1	TRBJ2-3	TRBD2	TGCGCCAGCAGCCCGAGCGGGAGAGGTACAGATACGCAGTATTTT	CASSPSGRGTDTQYF
-	TRBV6-5	TRBJ2-7	TRBD2	TGTGCCAGCAGTTACTCGGGAGGGTTTGGCGAGCAGTACTTC	CASSYSGGFGEQYF
-	TRBV29-1	TRBJ2-7	TRBD2	TGCAGCGTGAGACTAGCGGATACCTACGAGCAGTACTTC	CSVRLADTYEQYF
-	TRBV28	TRBJ1-2	-	TGTGCCAGCAGTTTAGGGTTCGGTCGATTAGTGGACTATGGCTACACCTTC	CASSLGFGRLVDYGYTF
-	TRBV29-1	TRBJ2-3	-	TGCAGCGTCCAACCGGGGGACACATACACAGATACGCAGTATTTT	CSVQPGDTYTDTQYF
-	TRBV29-1	TRBJ2-2	-	TGCAGCGCCGTGAACACCGGGGAGCTGTTTTTT	CSAVNTGELFF
-	TRBV5-6	TRBJ2-3	TRBD2	TGTGCCAGCAGTCCCCAACCCGGACTAGCGGGACCGGGAGATACGCAGTATTTT	CASSPQPGLAGPGDTQYF
-	TRBV25-1	TRBJ2-7	TRBD2	TGTGCCAGCAGTGATTGGGAGGGGACTAGCGCTACCTACGAGCAGTACTTC	CASSDWEGTSATYEQYF
-	TRBV4-3	TRBJ2-7	-	TGCGCCAGCAGCCAAGATCTCAGGCTTTCCTACGAGCAGTACTTC	CASSQDLRLSYEQYF
-	TRBV5-1	TRBJ2-7	-	TGCGCCAGCAGCCTCGGTGGTGGCTACGAGCAGTACTTC	CASSLGGGYEQYF
few	TRBV6-5	TRBJ2-1	-	TGTGCCAGCAGTTACACACAAGGGAATGAGCAGTTCTTC	CASSYTQGNEQFF
-	TRBV28	TRBJ2-1	-	TGTGCCAGCAGTGTAGCGGCTTTCTACAATGAGCAGTTCTTC	CASSVAAFYNEQFF
once	TRBV7-9	TRBJ2-7	-	TGTGCCAGCAGCTCTCCCGGGACGGACTACGAGCAGTACTTC	CASSSPGTDYEQYF
-	TRBV6-5	TRBJ1-2	-	TGTGCCAGCAGTTACTCGTCGGGGCCTGGCTACACCTTC	CASSYSSGPGYTF
-	TRBV28	TRBJ1-2	-	TGTGCCAGCAGTGACACGGGACTGGGATTCTATGGCTACACCTTC	CASSDTGLGFYGYTF
-	TRBV11-2	TRBJ2-7	-	TGTGCCAGCAGCTTAGTCAGCAATCCCAACGAGCAGTACTTC	CASSLVSNPNEQYF
-	TRBV4-2	TRBJ2-7	-	TGTGCCAGCAGCCACCGGGACTCCGACCCGGGTTTAGGGCGGGACCTCACCTCGTCGTACGAGCAGTACTTC	CASSHRDSDPGLGRDLTSSYEQYF
-	TRBV28	TRBJ1-4	-	TGTGCCAGCAGTTCACGGGGGGCGTTTGAAAAACTGTTTTTT	CASSSRGAFEKLFF
-	TRBV19	TRBJ2-1	-	TGTGCCAGTAGTTACCAGAATACCTACAATGAGCAGTTCTTC	CASSYQNTYNEQFF
-	TRBV19	TRBJ2-1	TRBD2	TGTGCCAGTAGTCTGACTAGCGGGGCTAAAGAGTTCTTC	CASSLTSGAKEFF
-	TRBV7-2	TRBJ2-5	TRBD2	TGTGCCAGCAGCTTAGGAGCGGGAGTTCAGGAGACCCAGTACTTC	CASSLGAGVQETQYF
-	TRBV7-9	TRBJ1-2	-	TGTGCCAGCAGCTCCGTGCCTGGCTACACCTTC	CASSSVPGYTF
-	TRBV29-1	TRBJ2-4	-	TGCAGCGTTGAAGATCGAGGGGGGAGCTCCAAAAACATTCAGTACTTC	CSVEDRGGSSKNIQYF
-	TRBV6-5	TRBJ2-7	TRBD1	TGTGCCAGCAGTGACTGGACAGGGGGCTCCTACGAGCAGTACTTC	CASSDWTGGSYEQYF
-	TRBV5-5	TRBJ2-1	-	TGTGCCAGCAGGCCCGGACAGAGCTCCTACAATGAGCAGTTCTTC	CASRPGQSSYNEQFF
-	TRBV27	TRBJ2-1	-	TGTGCCAGCAGTGCAGAGACGGAGCAGTTCTTC	CASSAETEQFF
-	TRBV4-1	TRBJ1-1	-	TGCGCCAGCAGCCAAGGGTGGAACACTGAAGCTTTCTTT	CASSQGWNTEAFF
-	TRBV5-6	TRBJ2-7	TRBD2	TGTGCCAGCAGCTCCAGCGGGAGGTGGTACGAGCAGTACTTC	CASSSSGRWYEQYF
-	TRBV5-1	TRBJ2-7	TRBD1	TGCGCCAGCAGCTATGGGACAGGGAGGACCTACGAGCAGTACTTC	CASSYGTGRTYEQYF
-	TRBV9	TRBJ2-7	TRBD2	TGTGCCAGCAGCTATGCTAGCGGGGGGCTCTACGAGCAGTACTTC	CASSYASGGLYEQYF
-	TRBV25-1	TRBJ2-7	-	TGTGCCAGCAGCTCGACAGCCTACGAGCAGTACTTC	CASSSTAYEQYF
-	TRBV7-9	TRBJ1-1	-	TGTGCCAGCAGCTTAGGCCATGGGGGCAGGCGATCTACTGAAGCTTTCTTT	CASSLGHGGRRSTEAFF
-	TRBV15	TRBJ1-5	-	TGTGCCACCAGCAGAGATCAAAGCAATCAGCCCCAGCATTTT	CATSRDQSNQPQHF
-	TRBV19	TRBJ2-1	-	TGTGCCAGTAGTATTCTTGGCAGTAATGAGCAGTTCTTC	CASSILGSNEQFF